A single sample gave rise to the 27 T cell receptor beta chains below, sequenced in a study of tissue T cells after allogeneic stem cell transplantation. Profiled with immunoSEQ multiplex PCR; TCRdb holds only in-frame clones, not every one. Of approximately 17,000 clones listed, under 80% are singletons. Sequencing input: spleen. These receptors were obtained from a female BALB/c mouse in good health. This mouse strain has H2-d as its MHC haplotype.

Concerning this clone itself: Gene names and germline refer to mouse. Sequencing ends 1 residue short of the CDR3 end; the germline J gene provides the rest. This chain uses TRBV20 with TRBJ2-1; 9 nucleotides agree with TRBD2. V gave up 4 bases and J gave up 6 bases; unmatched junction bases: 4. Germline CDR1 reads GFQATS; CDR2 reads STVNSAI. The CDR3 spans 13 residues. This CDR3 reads CGAIGGARAEQFF. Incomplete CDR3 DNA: TGTGGTGCTATTGGGGGGGCGCGTGCTGAGCAGTTC. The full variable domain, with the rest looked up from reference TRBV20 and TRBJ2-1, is GALVYQYPRRTICKSGTSMRMECQAVGFQATSVAWYRQSPQKTFELIALSTVNSAIKYEQNFTQEKFPISHPNLSFSSMTVLNAYLEDRGLYLCGAIGGARAEQFFGPGTRLTVL.

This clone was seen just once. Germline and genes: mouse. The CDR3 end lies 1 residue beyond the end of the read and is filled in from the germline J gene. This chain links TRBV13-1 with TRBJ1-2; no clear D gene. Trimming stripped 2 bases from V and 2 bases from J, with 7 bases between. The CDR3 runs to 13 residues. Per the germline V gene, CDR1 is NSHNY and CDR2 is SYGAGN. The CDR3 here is CASSERGNSDYTF. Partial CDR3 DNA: TGTGCCAGCAGTGAGAGAGGGAACTCCGACTACACC.

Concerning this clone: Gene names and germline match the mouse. The sequenced part of the CDR3 DNA is TGTGCCAGCAGACTCTGGGGGGGCGCTGACACCTTGTAC. Protein sequence: CASRLWGGADTLY. In full, the CDR3 reads CASRLWGGADTLYF. The J gene is TRBJ2-4, the V gene TRBV14; TRBD2 agrees at 10 bases. The CDR3 is cut off 1 residue early in the read; its end comes from the germline J gene. CDR3 length: 14 residues. CDR1 and CDR2 from the germline V gene are SGHDT and FRDEAV. The junction had 7 bases not matched to a gene; V was cut back by 5 bases and J by 7 bases.

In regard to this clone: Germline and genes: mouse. The DNA read from the CDR3 is TGTGGTGCTAGGGACAGGGAGCAAGACACCCAGTAC. Its protein product is CGARDREQDTQY. The whole CDR3 is CGARDREQDTQYF. The V gene is TRBV20, the J gene TRBJ2-5, with D perhaps matching TRBD1 (5 bases). The DNA ends 1 residue before the CDR3 does, and the rest of the CDR3 is filled in from the germline J gene. V was shortened by 0 bases and J by 3 bases, with 7 bases between the two germline ends. Looked up from germline, CDR1 is GFQATS and CDR2 is STVNSAI. This CDR3 spans 13 amino acids.

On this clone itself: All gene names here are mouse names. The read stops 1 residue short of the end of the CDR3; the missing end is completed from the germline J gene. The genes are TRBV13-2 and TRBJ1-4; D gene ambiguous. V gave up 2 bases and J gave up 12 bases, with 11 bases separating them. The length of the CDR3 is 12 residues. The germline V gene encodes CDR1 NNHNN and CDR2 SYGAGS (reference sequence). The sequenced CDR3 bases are TGTGCCAGCGGTGAGCACGAAAGTGGATTATTT. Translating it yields CASGEHESGLF. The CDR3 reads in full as CASGEHESGLFF.

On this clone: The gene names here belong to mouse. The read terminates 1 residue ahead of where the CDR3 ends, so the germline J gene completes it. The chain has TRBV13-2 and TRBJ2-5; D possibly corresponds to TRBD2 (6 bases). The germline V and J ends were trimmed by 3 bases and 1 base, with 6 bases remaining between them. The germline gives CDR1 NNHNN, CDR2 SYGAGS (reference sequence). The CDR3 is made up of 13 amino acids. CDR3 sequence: CASGGGDQDTQYF. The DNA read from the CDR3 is TGTGCCAGCGGTGGGGGGGACCAAGACACCCAGTAC.

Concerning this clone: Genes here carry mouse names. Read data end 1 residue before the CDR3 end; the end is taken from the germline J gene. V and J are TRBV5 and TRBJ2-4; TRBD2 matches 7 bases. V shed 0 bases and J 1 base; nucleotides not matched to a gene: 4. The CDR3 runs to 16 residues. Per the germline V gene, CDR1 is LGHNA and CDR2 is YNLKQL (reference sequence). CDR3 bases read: TGTGCCAGCAGCCAAGATCGAGACTGGGGTCAAAACACCTTGTAC. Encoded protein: CASSQDRDWGQNTLY. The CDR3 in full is CASSQDRDWGQNTLYF.

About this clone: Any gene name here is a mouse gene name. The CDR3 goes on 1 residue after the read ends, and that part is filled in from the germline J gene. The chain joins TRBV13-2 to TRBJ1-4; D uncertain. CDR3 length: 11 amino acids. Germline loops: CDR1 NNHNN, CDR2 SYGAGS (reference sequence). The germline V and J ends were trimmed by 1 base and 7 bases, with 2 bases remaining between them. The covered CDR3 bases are TGTGCCAGCGGTGATCCCGAAAGATTATTT. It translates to CASGDPERLF. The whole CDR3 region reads CASGDPERLFF.

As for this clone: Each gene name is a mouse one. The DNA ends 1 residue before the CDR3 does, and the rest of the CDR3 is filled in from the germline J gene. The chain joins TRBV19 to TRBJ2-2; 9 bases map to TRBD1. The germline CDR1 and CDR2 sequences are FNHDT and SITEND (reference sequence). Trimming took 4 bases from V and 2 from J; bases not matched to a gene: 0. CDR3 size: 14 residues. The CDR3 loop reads CASSGQGNTGQLYF. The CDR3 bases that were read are TGTGCCAGCAGTGGACAGGGGAACACCGGGCAGCTCTAC.

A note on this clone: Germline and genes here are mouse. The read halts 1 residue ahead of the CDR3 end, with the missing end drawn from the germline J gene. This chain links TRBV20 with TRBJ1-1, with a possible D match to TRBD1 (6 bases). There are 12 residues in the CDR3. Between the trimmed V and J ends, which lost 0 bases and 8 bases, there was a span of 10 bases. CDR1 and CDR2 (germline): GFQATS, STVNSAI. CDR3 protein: CGARDGGPEVFF. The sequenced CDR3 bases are TGTGGTGCTAGGGATGGGGGGCCTGAAGTCTTC.

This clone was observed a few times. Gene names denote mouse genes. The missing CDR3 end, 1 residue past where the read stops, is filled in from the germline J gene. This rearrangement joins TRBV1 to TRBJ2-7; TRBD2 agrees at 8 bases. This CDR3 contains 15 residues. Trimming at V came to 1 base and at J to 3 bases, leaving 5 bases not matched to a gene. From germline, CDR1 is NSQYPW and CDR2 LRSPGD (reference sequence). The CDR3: CTCSAAPGTGYEQYF. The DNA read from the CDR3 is TGCACCTGCAGTGCAGCCCCCGGGACTGGCTATGAACAGTAC.

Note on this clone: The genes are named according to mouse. This CDR3 is CASSGREDAEQFF. The part of the CDR3 DNA that was read is TGTGCCAGCAGTGGCAGGGAGGACGCTGAGCAGTTC. The chain employs TRBV13-1 and TRBJ2-1; tentatively, D is TRBD1 (5 bases). The read ends 1 residue before the CDR3 terminus; that terminus is restored from the germline J gene. The CDR3 has 13 amino acids. Trimming pared 3 bases from V and 7 bases from J, leaving 11 bases between. In germline, CDR1 is NSHNY, CDR2 SYGAGN.

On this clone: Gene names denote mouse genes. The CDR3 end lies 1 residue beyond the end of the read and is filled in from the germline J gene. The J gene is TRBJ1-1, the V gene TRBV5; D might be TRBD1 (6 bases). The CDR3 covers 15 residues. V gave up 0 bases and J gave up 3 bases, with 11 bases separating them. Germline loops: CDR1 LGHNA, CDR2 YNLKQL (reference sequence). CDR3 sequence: CASSQEGAGDTEVFF. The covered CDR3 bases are TGTGCCAGCAGCCAAGAGGGGGCGGGAGACACAGAAGTCTTC.

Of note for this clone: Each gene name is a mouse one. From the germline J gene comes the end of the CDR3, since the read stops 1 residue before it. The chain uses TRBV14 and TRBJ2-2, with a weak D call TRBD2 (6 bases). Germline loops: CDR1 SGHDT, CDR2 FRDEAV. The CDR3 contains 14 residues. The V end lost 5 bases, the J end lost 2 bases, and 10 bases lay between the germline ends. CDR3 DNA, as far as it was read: TGTGCCAGCAGACTGGGTGCGAACACCGGGCAGCTCTAC. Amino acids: CASRLGANTGQLY. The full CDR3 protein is CASRLGANTGQLYF.

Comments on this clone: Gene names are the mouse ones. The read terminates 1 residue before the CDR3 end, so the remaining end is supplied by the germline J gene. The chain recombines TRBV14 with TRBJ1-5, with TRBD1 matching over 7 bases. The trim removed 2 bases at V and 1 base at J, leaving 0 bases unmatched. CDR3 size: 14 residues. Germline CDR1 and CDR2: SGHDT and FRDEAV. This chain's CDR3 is CASSLQGNNQAPLF. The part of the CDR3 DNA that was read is TGTGCCAGCAGTTTACAGGGGAACAACCAGGCTCCGCTT.

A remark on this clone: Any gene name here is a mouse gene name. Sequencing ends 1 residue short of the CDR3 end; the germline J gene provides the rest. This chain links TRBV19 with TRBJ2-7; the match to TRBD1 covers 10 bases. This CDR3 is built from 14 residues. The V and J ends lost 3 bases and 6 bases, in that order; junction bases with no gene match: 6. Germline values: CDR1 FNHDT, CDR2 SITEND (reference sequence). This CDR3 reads CASSRDRGMGEQYF. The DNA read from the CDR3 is TGTGCCAGCAGTAGGGACAGGGGTATGGGTGAACAGTAC.

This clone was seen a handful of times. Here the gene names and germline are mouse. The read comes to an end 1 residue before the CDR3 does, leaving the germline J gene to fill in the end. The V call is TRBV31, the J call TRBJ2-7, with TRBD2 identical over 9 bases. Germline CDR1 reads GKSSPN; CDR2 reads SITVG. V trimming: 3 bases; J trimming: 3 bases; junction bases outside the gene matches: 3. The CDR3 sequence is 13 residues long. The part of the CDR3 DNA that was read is TGTGCCTGGAGGCAACTGGGGGGCTATGAACAGTAC. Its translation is CAWRQLGGYEQY. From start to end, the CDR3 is CAWRQLGGYEQYF. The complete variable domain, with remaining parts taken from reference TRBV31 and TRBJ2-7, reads AQTIHQWPVAEIKAVGSPLSLGCTIKGKSSPNLYWYWQATGGTLQQLFYSITVGQVESVVQLNLSASRPKDDQFILSTEKLLLSHSGFYLCAWRQLGGYEQYFGPGTRLTVL.

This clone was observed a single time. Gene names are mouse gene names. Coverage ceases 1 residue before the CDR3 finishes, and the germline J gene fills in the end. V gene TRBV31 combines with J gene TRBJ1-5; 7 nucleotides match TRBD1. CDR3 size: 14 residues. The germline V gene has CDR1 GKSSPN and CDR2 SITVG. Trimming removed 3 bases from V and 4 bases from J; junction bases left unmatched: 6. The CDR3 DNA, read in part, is TGTGCCTGGAGCCCCCGGGACAGAAACCAGGCTCCGCTT. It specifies CAWSPRDRNQAPL. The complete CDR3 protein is CAWSPRDRNQAPLF.

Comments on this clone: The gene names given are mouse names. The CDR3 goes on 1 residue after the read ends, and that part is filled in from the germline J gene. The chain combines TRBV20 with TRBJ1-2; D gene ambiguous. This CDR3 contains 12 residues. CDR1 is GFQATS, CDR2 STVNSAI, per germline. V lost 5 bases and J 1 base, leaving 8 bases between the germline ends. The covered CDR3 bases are TGTGGTGCTCGAACAGAAAACTCCGACTACACC. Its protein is CGARTENSDYT. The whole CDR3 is CGARTENSDYTF.

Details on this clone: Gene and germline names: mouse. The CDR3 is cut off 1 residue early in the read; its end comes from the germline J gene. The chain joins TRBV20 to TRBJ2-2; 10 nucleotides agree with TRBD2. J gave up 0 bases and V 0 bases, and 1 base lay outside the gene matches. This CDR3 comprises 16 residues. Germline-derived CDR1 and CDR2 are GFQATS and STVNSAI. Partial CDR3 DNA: TGTGGTGCTAGGGACTGGGGGGGCGCAAACACCGGGCAGCTCTAC. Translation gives CGARDWGGANTGQLY. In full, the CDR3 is CGARDWGGANTGQLYF.

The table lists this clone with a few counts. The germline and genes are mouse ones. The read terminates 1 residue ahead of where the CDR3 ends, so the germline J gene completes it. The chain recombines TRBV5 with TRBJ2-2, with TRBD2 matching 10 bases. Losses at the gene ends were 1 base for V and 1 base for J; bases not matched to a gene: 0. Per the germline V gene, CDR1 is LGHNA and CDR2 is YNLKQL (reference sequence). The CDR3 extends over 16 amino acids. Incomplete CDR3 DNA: TGTGCCAGCAGCCAAGGGACTGGGGGAAACACCGGGCAGCTCTAC. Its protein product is CASSQGTGGNTGQLY. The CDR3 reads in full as CASSQGTGGNTGQLYF.

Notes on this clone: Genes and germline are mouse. The sequenced CDR3 bases are TGTGCCAGCAGCTTACAGGGGTACAACCAGGCTCCGCTT. This translates into CASSLQGYNQAPL. The full CDR3 protein is CASSLQGYNQAPLF. The gene calls are TRBV4 and TRBJ1-5; TRBD1 matches at 7 bases. The read terminates 1 residue before the CDR3 end, so the remaining end is supplied by the germline J gene. This CDR3 spans 14 amino acids. CDR1 LGHDT and CDR2 YNNKQL come from the germline V gene (reference sequence). With 4 bases clipped from V and 2 bases from J, the junction kept 2 bases outside the gene matches. The complete variable domain, with remaining parts taken from reference TRBV4 and TRBJ1-5, reads ETAVFQTPNYHVTQVGNEVSFNCKQTLGHDTMYWYKQDSKKLLKIMFSYNNKQLIVNETVPRRFSPQSSDKAHLNLRIKSVEPEDSAVYLCASSLQGYNQAPLFGEGTRLSVL.

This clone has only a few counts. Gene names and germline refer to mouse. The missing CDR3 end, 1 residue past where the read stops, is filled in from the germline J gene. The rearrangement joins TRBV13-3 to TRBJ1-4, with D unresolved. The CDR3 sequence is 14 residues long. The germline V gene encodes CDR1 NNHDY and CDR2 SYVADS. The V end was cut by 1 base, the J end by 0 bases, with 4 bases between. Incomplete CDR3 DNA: TGTGCCAGCAGTGATTACATTTCCAACGAAAGATTATTT. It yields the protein CASSDYISNERLF. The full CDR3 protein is CASSDYISNERLFF.

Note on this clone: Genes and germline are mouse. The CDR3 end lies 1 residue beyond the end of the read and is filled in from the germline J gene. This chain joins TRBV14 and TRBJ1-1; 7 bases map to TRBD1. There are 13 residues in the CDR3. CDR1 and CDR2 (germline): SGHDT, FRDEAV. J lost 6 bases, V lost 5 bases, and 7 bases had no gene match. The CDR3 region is CASRSPTGPEVFF. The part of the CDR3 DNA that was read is TGTGCCAGCAGATCCCCGACAGGGCCAGAAGTCTTC. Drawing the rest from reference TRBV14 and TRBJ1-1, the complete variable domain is EAGVTQSPRYAVLQEGQAVSFWCDPISGHDTLYWYQQPRDQGPQLLVYFRDEAVIDNSQLPSDRFSAVRPKGTNSTLKIQSAKQGDTATYLCASRSPTGPEVFFGKGTRLTVV.

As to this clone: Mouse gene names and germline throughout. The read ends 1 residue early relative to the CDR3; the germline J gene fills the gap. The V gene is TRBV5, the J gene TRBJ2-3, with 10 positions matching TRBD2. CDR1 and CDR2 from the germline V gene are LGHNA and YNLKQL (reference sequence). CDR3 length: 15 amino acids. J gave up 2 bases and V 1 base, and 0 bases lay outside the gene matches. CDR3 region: CASSQAGGAAETLYF. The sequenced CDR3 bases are TGTGCCAGCAGCCAAGCTGGGGGGGCTGCAGAAACGCTGTAT.

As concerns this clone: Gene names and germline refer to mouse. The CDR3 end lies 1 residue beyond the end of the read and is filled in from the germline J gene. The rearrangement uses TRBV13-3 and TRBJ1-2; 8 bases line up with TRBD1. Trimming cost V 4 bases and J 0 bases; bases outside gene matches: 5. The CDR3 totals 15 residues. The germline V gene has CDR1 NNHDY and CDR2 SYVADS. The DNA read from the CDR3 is TGTGCCAGCAGTTTTACAGGGGGAGCAAACTCCGACTACACC. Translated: CASSFTGGANSDYT. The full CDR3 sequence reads CASSFTGGANSDYTF.

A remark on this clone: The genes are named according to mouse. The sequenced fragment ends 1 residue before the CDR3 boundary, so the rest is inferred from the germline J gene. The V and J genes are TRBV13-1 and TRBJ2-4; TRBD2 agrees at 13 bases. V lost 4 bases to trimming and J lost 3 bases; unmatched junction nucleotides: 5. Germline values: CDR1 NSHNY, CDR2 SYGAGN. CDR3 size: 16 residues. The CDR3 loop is CASSKDWGGAQNTLYF. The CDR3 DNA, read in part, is TGTGCCAGCAGTAAGGACTGGGGGGGCGCGCAAAACACCTTGTAC.